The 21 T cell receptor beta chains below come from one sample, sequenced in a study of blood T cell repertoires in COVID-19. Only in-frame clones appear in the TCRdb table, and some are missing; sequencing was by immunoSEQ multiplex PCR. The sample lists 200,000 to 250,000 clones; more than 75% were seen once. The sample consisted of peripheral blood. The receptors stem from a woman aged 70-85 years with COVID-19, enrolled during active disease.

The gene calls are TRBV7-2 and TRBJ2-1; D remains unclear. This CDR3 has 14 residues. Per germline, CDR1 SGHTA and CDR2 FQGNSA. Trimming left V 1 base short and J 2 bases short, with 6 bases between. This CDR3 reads CASSLVQTYNEQFF. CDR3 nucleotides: TGTGCCAGCAGCTTAGTCCAGACCTACAATGAGCAGTTCTTC.

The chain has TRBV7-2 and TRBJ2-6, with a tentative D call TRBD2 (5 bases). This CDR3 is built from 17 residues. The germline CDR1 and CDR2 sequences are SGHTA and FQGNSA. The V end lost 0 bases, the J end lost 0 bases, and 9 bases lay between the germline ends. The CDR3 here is CASSLAAGLSGANVLTF. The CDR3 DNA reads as TGTGCCAGCAGCTTAGCCGCGGGCCTCTCTGGGGCCAACGTCCTGACTTTC.

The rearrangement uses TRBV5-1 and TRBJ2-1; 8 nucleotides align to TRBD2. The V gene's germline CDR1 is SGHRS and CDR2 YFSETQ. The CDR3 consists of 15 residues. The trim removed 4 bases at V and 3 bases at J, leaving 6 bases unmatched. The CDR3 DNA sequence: TGCGCCAGCAGCCCGGGACTAGATGTCTACAATGAGCAGTTCTTC. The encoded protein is CASSPGLDVYNEQFF.

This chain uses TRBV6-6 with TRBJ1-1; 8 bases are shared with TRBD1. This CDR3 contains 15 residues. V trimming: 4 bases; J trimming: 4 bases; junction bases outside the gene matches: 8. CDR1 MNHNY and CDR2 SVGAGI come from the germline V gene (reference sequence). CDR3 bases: TGTGCCAGCAGTTTGGACAGGGCTGGACTCACTGAAGCTTTCTTT. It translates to CASSLDRAGLTEAFF.

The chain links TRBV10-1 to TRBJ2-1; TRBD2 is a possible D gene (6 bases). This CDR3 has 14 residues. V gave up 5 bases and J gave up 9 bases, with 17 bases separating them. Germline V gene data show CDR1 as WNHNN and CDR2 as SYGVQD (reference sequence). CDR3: CASSRSGEKSEQFF. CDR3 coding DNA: TGCGCCAGCAGTCGTAGCGGAGAAAAGAGTGAGCAGTTCTTC.

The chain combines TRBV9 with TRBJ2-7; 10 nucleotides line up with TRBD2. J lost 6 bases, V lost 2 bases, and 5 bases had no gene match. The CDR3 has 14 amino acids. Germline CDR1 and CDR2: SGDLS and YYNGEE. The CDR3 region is CASSVTSGTREQYF. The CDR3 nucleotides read TGTGCCAGCAGCGTTACTAGCGGGACACGCGAGCAGTACTTC. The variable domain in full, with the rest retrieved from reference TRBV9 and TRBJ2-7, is DSGVTQTPKHLITATGQRVTLRCSPRSGDLSVYWYQQSLDQGLQFLIQYYNGEERAKGNILERFSAQQFPDLHSELNLSSLELGDSALYFCASSVTSGTREQYFGPGTRLTVT.

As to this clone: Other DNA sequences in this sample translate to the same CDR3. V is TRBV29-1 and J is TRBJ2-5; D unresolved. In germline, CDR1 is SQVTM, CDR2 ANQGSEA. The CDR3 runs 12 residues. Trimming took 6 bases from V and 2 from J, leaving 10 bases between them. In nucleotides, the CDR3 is TGCAGCGTCTCTAGTGGGCAAGAGACCCAGTACTTC. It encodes CSVSSGQETQYF.

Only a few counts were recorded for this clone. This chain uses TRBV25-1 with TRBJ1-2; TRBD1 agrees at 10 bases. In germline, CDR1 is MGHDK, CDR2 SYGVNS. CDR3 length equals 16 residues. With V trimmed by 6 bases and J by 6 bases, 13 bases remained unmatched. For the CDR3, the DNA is TGTGCCAGCAGCAAATCCGTCGGGACAGGGGTCCATGGCTACACCTTC. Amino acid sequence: CASSKSVGTGVHGYTF.

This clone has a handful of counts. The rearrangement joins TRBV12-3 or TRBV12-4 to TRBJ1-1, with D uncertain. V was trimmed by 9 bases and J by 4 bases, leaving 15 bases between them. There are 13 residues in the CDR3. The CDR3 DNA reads TGTGCCAGTCGGAGGGAAGGGTCCACTGAAGCTTTCTTT. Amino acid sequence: CASRREGSTEAFF.

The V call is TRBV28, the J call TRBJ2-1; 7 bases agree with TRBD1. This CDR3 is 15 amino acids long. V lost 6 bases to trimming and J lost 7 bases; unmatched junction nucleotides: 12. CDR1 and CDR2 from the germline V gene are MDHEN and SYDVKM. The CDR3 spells CASSQQGLWGNEQFF. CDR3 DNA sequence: TGTGCCAGCAGCCAACAGGGGCTCTGGGGGAATGAGCAGTTCTTC.

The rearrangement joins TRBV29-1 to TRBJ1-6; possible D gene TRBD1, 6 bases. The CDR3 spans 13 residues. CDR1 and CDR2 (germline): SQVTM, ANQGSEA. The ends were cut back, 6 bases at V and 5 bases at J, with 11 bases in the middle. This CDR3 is CSVQTGDNSPLHF. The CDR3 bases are TGCAGCGTACAGACAGGTGATAATTCACCCCTCCACTTT.

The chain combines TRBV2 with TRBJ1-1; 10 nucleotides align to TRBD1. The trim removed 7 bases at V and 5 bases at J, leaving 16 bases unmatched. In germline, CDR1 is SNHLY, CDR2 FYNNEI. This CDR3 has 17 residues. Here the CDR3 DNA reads TGTGCCAGCACACCCTCCGGGACAGGGGTAGCGTATACTGAAGCTTTCTTT. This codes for CASTPSGTGVAYTEAFF.

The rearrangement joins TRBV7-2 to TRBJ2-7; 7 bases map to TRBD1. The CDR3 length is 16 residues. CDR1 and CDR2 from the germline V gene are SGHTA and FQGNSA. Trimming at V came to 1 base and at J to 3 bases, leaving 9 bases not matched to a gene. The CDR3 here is CASSLESGQGVYEQYF. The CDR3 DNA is TGTGCCAGCAGCTTAGAGTCTGGGCAGGGGGTCTACGAGCAGTACTTC.

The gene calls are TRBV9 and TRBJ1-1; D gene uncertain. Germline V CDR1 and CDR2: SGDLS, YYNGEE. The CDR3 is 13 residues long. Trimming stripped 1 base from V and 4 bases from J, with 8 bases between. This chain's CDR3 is CASSVITGTEAFF. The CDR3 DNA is TGTGCCAGCAGCGTAATAACTGGCACTGAAGCTTTCTTT.

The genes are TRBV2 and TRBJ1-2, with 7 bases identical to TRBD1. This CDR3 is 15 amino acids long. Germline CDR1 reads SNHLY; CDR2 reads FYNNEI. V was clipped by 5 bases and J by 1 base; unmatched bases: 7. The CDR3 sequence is CASSLGQDFNYGYTF. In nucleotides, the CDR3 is TGTGCCAGCAGTCTAGGACAGGACTTTAACTATGGCTACACCTTC.

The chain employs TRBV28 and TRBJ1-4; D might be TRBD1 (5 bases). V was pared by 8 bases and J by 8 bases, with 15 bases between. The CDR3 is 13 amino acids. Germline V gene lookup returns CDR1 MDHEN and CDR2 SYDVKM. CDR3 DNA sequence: TGTGCCAGCGCCGGACACGGCAGGGAAAAACTGTTTTTT. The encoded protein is CASAGHGREKLFF.

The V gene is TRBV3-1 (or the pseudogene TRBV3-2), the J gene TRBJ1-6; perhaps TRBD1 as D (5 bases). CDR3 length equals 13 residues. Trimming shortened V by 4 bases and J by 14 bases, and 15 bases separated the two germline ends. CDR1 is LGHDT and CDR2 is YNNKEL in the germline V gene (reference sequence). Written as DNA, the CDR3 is TGTGCCAGCAGCCGGACGGACATTCAGGCCCTCCACTTT. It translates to CASSRTDIQALHF.

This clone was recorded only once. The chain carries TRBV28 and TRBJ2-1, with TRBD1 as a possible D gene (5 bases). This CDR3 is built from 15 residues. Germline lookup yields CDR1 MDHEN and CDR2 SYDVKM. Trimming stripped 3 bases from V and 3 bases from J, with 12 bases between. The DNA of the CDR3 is TGTGCCAGCAGTTTGGTGGGGCTATTCTACAATGAGCAGTTCTTC. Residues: CASSLVGLFYNEQFF.

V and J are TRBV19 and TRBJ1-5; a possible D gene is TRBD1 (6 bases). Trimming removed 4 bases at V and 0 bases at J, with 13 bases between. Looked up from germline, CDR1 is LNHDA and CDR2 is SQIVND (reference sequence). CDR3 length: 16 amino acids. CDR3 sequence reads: CASSRARQDSNQPQHF. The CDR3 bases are TGTGCCAGTAGTAGGGCACGACAGGATAGCAATCAGCCCCAGCATTTT.

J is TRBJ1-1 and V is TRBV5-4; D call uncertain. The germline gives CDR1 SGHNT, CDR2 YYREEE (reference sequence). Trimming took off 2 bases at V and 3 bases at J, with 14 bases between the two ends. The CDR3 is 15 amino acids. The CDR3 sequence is CASSFGVLGDTEAFF. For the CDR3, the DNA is TGTGCCAGCAGCTTTGGGGTTCTCGGGGACACTGAAGCTTTCTTT. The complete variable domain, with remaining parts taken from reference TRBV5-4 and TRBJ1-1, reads ETGVTQSPTHLIKTRGQQVTLRCSSQSGHNTVSWYQQALGQGPQFIFQYYREEENGRGNFPPRFSGLQFPNYSSELNVNALELDDSALYLCASSFGVLGDTEAFFGQGTRLTVV.

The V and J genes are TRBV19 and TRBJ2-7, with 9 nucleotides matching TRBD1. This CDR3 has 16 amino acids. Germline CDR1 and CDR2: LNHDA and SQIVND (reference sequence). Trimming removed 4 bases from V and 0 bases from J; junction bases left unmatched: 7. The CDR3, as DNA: TGTGCCAGTAGTAACTCCGGGACAGGGAGCTCCTACGAGCAGTACTTC. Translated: CASSNSGTGSSYEQYF.